The present T cell receptor (beta chain) was sequenced within a study of preoperative IRX-2 immunotherapy in early breast cancer. Treatment denoted: preoperative locoregional IRX-2 cytokine immunotherapy. Preoperative locoregional IRX-2 cytokine immunotherapy was tested in the phase Ib source study. Germline loops: CDR1 ENHRY, CDR2 SYGVKD. The V end lost 6 bases, the J end lost 6 bases, and 12 bases lay between the germline ends. The CDR3 has 13 residues. Assay used: immunoSEQ multiplex PCR; TCRdb lists only in-frame clones, some missing. The sample holds tens of thousands of clones; roughly 95% are singletons and the top ten take about 6.8%.

The source of this sequence is a human donor with breast cancer. This chain links TRBV10-3 with TRBJ2-1; D not certain. The specimen was collected from a patient treated with IRX-2 immunotherapy. The CDR3 reads CAISRVPANEQFF. CDR3 DNA sequence: TGTGCCATCAGCCGAGTCCCCGCCAATGAGCAGTTCTTC.